These 20 T cell receptor beta chains were sequenced from one sample in a study of PD-L1 blockade in urothelial cancer. Assay: immunoSEQ multiplex PCR; the TCRdb copy retains only in-frame clones and omits some. The sample has roughly 45,000 clones; over 75% are singletons. As to time point: pretreatment peripheral blood. Sample: PBMCs, taken around atezolizumab (anti-PD-L1) treatment. These TCRs come from a man in his sixties with urothelial cancer.

The V and J genes are TRBV15 and TRBJ2-4, with 10 bases that match TRBD2. V was clipped by 1 base and J by 7 bases; unmatched bases: 7. This CDR3 has 16 residues. Germline V gene sequence: CDR1 LNHNV, CDR2 YYDKDF (reference sequence). In DNA form, the CDR3 reads TGTGCCACCAGCAGAGGCTCACTAGCGGGACGGAACATTCAGTACTTC. The encoded protein is CATSRGSLAGRNIQYF.

In this sample, this clone turned up a few times. The rearrangement joins TRBV5-1 to TRBJ2-3, with 7 bases that match TRBD2. CDR1 is SGHRS, CDR2 YFSETQ, per germline. Trimming cost V 0 bases and J 3 bases; bases outside gene matches: 7. The CDR3 loop spans 16 amino acids. CDR3 protein: CASSLGSTSITDTQYF. CDR3 DNA sequence: TGCGCCAGCAGCTTGGGATCGACTAGCATTACAGATACGCAGTATTTT.

This sequence joins TRBV11-2 and TRBJ2-7, with TRBD2 identical over 8 bases. The CDR3 spans 14 residues. Germline loops: CDR1 SGHAT, CDR2 FQNNGV. Trimming took 5 bases from V and 1 from J; bases not matched to a gene: 4. The CDR3 protein is CASSLAGESYEQYF. The DNA of the CDR3 is TGTGCCAGCAGCCTAGCGGGTGAATCCTACGAGCAGTACTTC.

This clone was seen only once. The V gene is TRBV7-9, the J gene TRBJ1-4, with TRBD1 identical over 7 bases. V lost 4 bases, J lost 0 bases, and 11 bases stayed unmatched. The CDR3 contains 18 residues. CDR1 is SEHNR and CDR2 is FQNEAQ in the germline V gene (reference sequence). Here the CDR3 DNA reads TGTGCCAGCAGCTCGTCCGGGACAGCCTTCGCAACTAATGAAAAACTGTTTTTT. Its translation is CASSSSGTAFATNEKLFF.

On this clone: One end of the junction is discordant with germline, which a read error may explain. This chain connects TRBV7-8 to TRBJ2-7, with a weak D call TRBD1 (6 bases). The germline V gene encodes CDR1 SGHVS and CDR2 FQNEAQ. There are 16 residues in the CDR3. DNA of the CDR3: TGTGCCAGCAGCCCCGCCGTGGGGACACCGGCCTATGAGCAGTACTTC. Translated, it gives CASSPAVGTPAYEQYF.

The gene calls are TRBV20-1 and TRBJ1-6; unclear D gene. Trimming stripped 8 bases from V and 11 bases from J, with 13 bases between. Germline V gene lookup returns CDR1 DFQATT and CDR2 SNEGSKA (reference sequence). CDR3 length: 11 amino acids. The CDR3 coding sequence is TGCAGTCCGGGAGGGAATCCACCCCTCCACTTT. This translates into CSPGGNPPLHF.

This chain uses TRBV19 with TRBJ1-5, with D tentatively TRBD1 (6 bases). There are 18 residues in the CDR3. Trimming removed 3 bases at V and 4 bases at J, with 22 bases between. The germline CDR1 and CDR2 sequences are LNHDA and SQIVND (reference sequence). Here the CDR3 reads CASSMEALRWGLNQPQHF. The CDR3 DNA sequence: TGTGCCAGTAGTATGGAAGCTTTGAGGTGGGGGCTAAATCAGCCCCAGCATTTT.

This rearrangement joins TRBV4-3 to TRBJ1-3; 9 bases align to TRBD1. This CDR3 is 16 amino acids long. The V segment lost 0 bases and the J segment 4 bases; nucleotides outside the gene matches: 4. Germline V gene sequence: CDR1 LGHNA, CDR2 YSLEER. The CDR3 reads CASSQDRTGAGNTIYF. The DNA for the CDR3 is TGCGCCAGCAGCCAAGACCGGACAGGGGCCGGAAACACCATATATTTT.

This clone came up once. The chain uses TRBV29-1 and TRBJ1-1, with unresolved D. V was shortened by 8 bases and J by 0 bases, with 13 bases between the two germline ends. This CDR3 is 13 amino acids long. Germline loops: CDR1 SQVTM, CDR2 ANQGSEA. CDR3 sequence reads: CSTRSRVNTEAFF. Written as DNA, the CDR3 is TGCAGCACACGATCCCGGGTGAACACTGAAGCTTTCTTT.

This chain links TRBV5-1 with TRBJ1-6; 9 bases line up with TRBD1. The CDR3 contains 14 residues. J was trimmed by 9 bases and V by 3 bases; bases with no gene match: 4. Looked up from germline, CDR1 is SGHRS and CDR2 is YFSETQ. CDR3 DNA sequence: TGCGCCAGCAGCTCAGGGACAGGGATTTCACCCCTCCACTTT. It is translated as CASSSGTGISPLHF.

The chain uses TRBV7-2 and TRBJ1-1; 7 nucleotides align to TRBD1. Losses at the gene ends were 5 bases for V and 0 bases for J; bases not matched to a gene: 12. This CDR3 has 17 residues. Germline CDR1 is SGHTA and CDR2 is FQGNSA. CDR3 sequence (DNA): TGTGCCAGCAGCCTTAGGACAGGTAGGGGGATGAACACTGAAGCTTTCTTT. Protein: CASSLRTGRGMNTEAFF.

A single count supports this clone. An end of the junction does not agree with germline; a read error may underlie this. This chain joins TRBV7-7 and TRBJ2-2, with TRBD1 matching over 12 bases. Germline V gives CDR1 SSHAT, CDR2 FNYEAQ (reference sequence). There are 15 residues in the CDR3. CDR3 sequence (DNA): TGTGCTAGCAGCTTAGGGACAGGGGGCAACGGGGAGCTGTTTTTT. Translating it yields CASSLGTGGNGELFF.

The table lists this clone with a count of one. The CDR3 loop is CASSPLDRGFSPLHF. The CDR3, as DNA: TGTGCCAGCAGTCCCCTGGACAGGGGATTCTCACCCCTCCACTTT. The chain employs TRBV6-5 and TRBJ1-6, with 9 bases fitting TRBD1. This CDR3 spans 15 amino acids. Germline lookup yields CDR1 MNHEY and CDR2 SVGAGI. J gave up 10 bases and V 5 bases, and 9 bases lay outside the gene matches.

The gene calls are TRBV19 and TRBJ1-1; D not certain. Trimming stripped 6 bases from V and 5 bases from J, with 13 bases between. CDR3 size: 13 residues. In germline, CDR1 is LNHDA, CDR2 SQIVND (reference sequence). The chain's CDR3 is CASSRSGGTEAFF. The CDR3 DNA is TGTGCCAGTAGCCGGAGTGGAGGGACTGAAGCTTTCTTT.

The chain carries TRBV5-4 and TRBJ1-6; 10 bases agree with TRBD1. Germline CDR1 SGHNT, CDR2 YYREEE (reference sequence). This CDR3 is 15 amino acids long. J lost 8 bases, V lost 2 bases, and 4 bases had no gene match. The CDR3 sequence is CASSLPGQGYSPLHF. The CDR3 nucleotides read TGTGCCAGCAGCTTACCGGGACAGGGGTATTCACCCCTCCACTTT.

The genes are TRBV11-3 and TRBJ2-2, with D tentatively TRBD2 (6 bases). Trimming cost V 3 bases and J 4 bases, with 12 bases left between them. This CDR3 is 15 amino acids long. Germline-derived CDR1 and CDR2 are SGHNT and YENEEA. The CDR3, as DNA: TGTGCCAGCAGCTTTGCGACTAGAGGCACCGGGGAGCTGTTTTTT. This encodes CASSFATRGTGELFF.

The chain links TRBV2 to TRBJ2-7; 11 nucleotides agree with TRBD1. The CDR3 length is 15 residues. The germline V gene has CDR1 SNHLY and CDR2 FYNNEI. J was trimmed by 3 bases and V by 6 bases; bases with no gene match: 7. The CDR3 coding sequence is TGTGCCAGCAGGAGAGGGACAGGGGGGGGCTACGAGCAGTACTTC. It is translated as CASRRGTGGGYEQYF.

This clone showed up just a few times. The chain combines TRBV28 with TRBJ1-5; D perhaps matches TRBD1 (5 bases). The CDR3 spans 16 residues. Germline CDR1 is MDHEN and CDR2 is SYDVKM. The ends were cut back, 3 bases at V and 3 bases at J, with 15 bases in the middle. The CDR3 DNA reads as TGTGCCAGCAGTTTTCGGACAACAACCTTCAATCAGCCCCAGCATTTT. Protein product: CASSFRTTTFNQPQHF. Complete variable domain (other parts from reference TRBV28 and TRBJ1-5): DVKVTQSSRYLVKRTGEKVFLECVQDMDHENMFWYRQDPGLGLRLIYFSYDVKMKEKGDIPEGYSVSREKKERFSLILESASTNQTSMYLCASSFRTTTFNQPQHFGDGTRLSIL.

The chain employs TRBV27 and TRBJ2-1; 9 bases agree with TRBD2. Germline-derived CDR1 and CDR2 are MNHEY and SMNVEV (reference sequence). V was pared by 7 bases and J by 4 bases, with 8 bases of the junction left unmatched. CDR3 length: 15 amino acids. Here the CDR3 DNA reads TGTGCCAGCACACCAGCGGGAGGACCATACAATGAGCAGTTCTTC. It is translated as CASTPAGGPYNEQFF.

The rearrangement joins TRBV18 to TRBJ1-4; no definite D call. This CDR3 is built from 17 residues. V was cut by 6 bases and J by 3 bases, with 20 bases left in between. Germline V gives CDR1 KGHSH, CDR2 LQKENI. CDR3 sequence reads: CASSRNPMGSANEKLFF. The CDR3 DNA is TGTGCCAGCTCGCGTAACCCCATGGGTAGCGCTAATGAAAAACTGTTTTTT.